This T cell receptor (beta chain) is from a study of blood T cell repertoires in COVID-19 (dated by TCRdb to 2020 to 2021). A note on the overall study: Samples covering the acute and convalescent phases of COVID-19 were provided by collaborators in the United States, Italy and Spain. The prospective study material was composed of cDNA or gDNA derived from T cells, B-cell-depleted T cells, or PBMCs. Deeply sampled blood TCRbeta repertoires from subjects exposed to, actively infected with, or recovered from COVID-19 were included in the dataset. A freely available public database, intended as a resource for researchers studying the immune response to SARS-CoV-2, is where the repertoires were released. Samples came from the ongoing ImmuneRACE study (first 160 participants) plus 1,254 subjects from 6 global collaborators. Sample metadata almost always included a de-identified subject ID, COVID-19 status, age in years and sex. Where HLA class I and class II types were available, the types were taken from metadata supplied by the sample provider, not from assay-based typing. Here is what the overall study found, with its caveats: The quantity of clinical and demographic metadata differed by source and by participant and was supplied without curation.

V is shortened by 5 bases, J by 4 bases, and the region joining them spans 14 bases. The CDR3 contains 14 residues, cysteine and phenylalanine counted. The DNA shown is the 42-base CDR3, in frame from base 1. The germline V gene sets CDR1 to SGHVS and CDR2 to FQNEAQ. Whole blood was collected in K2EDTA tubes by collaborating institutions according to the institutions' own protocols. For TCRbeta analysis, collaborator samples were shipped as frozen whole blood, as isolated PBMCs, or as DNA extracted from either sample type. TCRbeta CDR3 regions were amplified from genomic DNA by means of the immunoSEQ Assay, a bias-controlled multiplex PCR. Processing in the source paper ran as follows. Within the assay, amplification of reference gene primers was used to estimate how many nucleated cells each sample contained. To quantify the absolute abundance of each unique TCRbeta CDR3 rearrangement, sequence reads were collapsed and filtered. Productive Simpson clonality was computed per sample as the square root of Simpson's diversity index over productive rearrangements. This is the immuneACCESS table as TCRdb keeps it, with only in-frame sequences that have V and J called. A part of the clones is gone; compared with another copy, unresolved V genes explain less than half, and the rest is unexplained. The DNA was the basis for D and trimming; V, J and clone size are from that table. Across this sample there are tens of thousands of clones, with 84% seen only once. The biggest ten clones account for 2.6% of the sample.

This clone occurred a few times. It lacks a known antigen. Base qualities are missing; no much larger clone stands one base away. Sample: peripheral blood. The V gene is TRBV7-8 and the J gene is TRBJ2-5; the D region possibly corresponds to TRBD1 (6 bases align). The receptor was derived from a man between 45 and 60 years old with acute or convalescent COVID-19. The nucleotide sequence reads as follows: TGTGCCAGCAGCCTTGACAGGCTCCGAGAGACCCAGTACTTC. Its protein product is CASSLDRLRETQYF.